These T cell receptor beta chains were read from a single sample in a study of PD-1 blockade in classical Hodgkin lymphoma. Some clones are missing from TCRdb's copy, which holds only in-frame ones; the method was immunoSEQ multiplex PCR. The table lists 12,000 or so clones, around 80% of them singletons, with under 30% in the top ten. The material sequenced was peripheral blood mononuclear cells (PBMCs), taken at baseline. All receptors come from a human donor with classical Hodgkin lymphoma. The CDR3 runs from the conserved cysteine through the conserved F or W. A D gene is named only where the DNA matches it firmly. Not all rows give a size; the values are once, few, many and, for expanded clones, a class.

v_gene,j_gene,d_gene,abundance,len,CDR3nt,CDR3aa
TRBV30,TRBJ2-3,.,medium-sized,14,TGTGCCTGGAGTGTACTGGGGCGCGCGGATACGCAGTATTTT,CAWSVLGRADTQYF
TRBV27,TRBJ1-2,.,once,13,TGTGCCAGCAGTTTAATCGGCAGGGGCGGCTACACCTTC,CASSLIGRGGYTF
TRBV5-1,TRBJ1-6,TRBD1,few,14,TGCGCCAGCAGCTTGCCAGGGGGCAATTCACCCCTCCACTTT,CASSLPGGNSPLHF
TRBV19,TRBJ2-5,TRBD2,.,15,TGTGCCAGTAGTACTAGCGGGGGGGCCGCAGAGACCCAGTACTTC,CASSTSGGAAETQYF
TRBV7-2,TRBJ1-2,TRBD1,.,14,TGTGCCAGCAGCATCGGACAGGGAAGCGGTGGCTACACCTTC,CASSIGQGSGGYTF
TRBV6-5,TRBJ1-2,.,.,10,TGTGCCAGCTTTAACTATGGCTACACCTTC,CASFNYGYTF
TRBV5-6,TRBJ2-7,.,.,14,TGTGCCAGCAGCTTGTCAGGGGCCTCCTACGAGCAGTACTTC,CASSLSGASYEQYF
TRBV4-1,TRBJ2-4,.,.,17,TGCGCCAGCAGCCAAGACCCCGGGCCGGTAGCCAAAAACATTCAGTACTTC,CASSQDPGPVAKNIQYF
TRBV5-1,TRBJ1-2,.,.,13,TGCGCCAGCAGCTTCGGTCAGCCAGATGGCTACACCTTC,CASSFGQPDGYTF
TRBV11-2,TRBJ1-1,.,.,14,TGTGCCAGCAGCTTGGGAAATGGGGGGACTGAAGCTTTCTTT,CASSLGNGGTEAFF
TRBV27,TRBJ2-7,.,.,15,TGTGCCAGCAGTTTATTTAGCGGGACAGGATACGAGCAGTACTTC,CASSLFSGTGYEQYF
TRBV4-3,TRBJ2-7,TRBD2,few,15,TGCGCCAGCAGCCGGGGGACTAGCGGGAGTAGCGAGCAGTACTTC,CASSRGTSGSSEQYF
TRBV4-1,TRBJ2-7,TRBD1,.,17,TGCGCCAGCAGCCAAGCGGACAGGGGTCATTCACGGTACGAGCAGTACTTC,CASSQADRGHSRYEQYF
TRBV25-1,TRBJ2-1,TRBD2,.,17,TGTGCCAGCAGTGTAATACTAGCGGGAGGGCATTGGGATGAGCAGTTCTTC,CASSVILAGGHWDEQFF
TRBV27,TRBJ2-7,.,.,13,TGTGCCAGCAGTTTCGGGCCGTTCTACGAGCAGTACTTC,CASSFGPFYEQYF
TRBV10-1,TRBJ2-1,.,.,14,TGCGCCAGCAGTGAGTCGCTGGGAGTCAATGAGCAGTTCTTC,CASSESLGVNEQFF
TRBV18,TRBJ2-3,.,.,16,TGTGCCAGCTCACCCGGTCTCGGCGGTAGCACAGATACGCAGTATTTT,CASSPGLGGSTDTQYF
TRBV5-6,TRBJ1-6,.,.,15,TGTGCCAGCAGCTTGGTTGGGTCCTATAATTCACCCCTCCACTTT,CASSLVGSYNSPLHF
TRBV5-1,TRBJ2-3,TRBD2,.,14,TGCGCCAGCAACCGGGACTACTACACAGATACGCAGTATTTT,CASNRDYYTDTQYF
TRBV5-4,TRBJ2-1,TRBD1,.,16,TGTGCCAGCAGCCCGCCCGGGACAGCCGCCTACAATGAGCAGTTCTTC,CASSPPGTAAYNEQFF
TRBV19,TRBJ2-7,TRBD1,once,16,TGTGCCAGTAGCCATATGGGGACAGCTAGCTCCTACGAGCAGTACTTC,CASSHMGTASSYEQYF
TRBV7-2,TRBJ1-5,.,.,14,TGTGCCAGCAGCCCGAGTGGGGGCAATCAGCCCCAGCATTTT,CASSPSGGNQPQHF
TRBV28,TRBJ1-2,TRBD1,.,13,TGTGCCAGCAGCTGGGACAGTAACTATGGCTACACCTTC,CASSWDSNYGYTF
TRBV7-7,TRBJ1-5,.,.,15,TGTGCTAGCAGCTTTTTCAACAGGTTCAATCAGCCCCAGCATTTT,CASSFFNRFNQPQHF
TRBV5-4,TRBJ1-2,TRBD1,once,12,TGTGCCAGCAGCCGGACAGGGGATGGCTACACCTTC,CASSRTGDGYTF
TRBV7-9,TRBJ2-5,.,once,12,TGTGCCAGCTCGAGGCCGGGGGAGACCCAGTACTTC,CASSRPGETQYF
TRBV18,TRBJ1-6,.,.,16,TGTGCCAGCTCACCCTCAGGGGAACCCTATAATTCACCCCTCCACTTT,CASSPSGEPYNSPLHF
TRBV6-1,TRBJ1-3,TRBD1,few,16,TGTGCCAGCAGTGAAGCGGTTCAGGGGGCTGGAAACACCATATATTTT,CASSEAVQGAGNTIYF
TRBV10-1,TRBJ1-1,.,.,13,TGCGCCAGCAGTGATGGGGTCAGGTTGGAAGCTTTCTTT,CASSDGVRLEAFF
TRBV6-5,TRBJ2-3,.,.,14,TGTGCCAGCAGTTACCCGGACAGTACAGATACGCAGTATTTT,CASSYPDSTDTQYF
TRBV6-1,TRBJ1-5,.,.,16,TGTGCCAGCAGTGCTCTTTCAGGAGGGGGCAATCAGCCCCAGCATTTT,CASSALSGGGNQPQHF
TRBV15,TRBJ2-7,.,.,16,TGTGCCACCAGCAGAGGAGTGAGGGCCACCGAGGTTGAGCAGTACTTC,CATSRGVRATEVEQYF
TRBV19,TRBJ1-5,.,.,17,TGTGCCAGTAGTCCTAGGCCCGGGCGGGTTAGCAATCAGCCCCAGCATTTT,CASSPRPGRVSNQPQHF
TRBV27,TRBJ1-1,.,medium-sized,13,TGTGCCAGCAGTCTTATGAGGAACACTGAAGCTTTCTTT,CASSLMRNTEAFF
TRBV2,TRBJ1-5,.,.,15,TGTGCCAGCAGGGGGAGAGGACAGAGCAATCAGCCCCAGCATTTT,CASRGRGQSNQPQHF
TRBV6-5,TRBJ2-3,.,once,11,TGTGCCAGCAGCCGAACAGATACGCAGTATTTT,CASSRTDTQYF
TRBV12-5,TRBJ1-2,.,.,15,TGTGCTAGTGGTTTGGCGGGGGGTCCGGGCTATGGCTACACCTTC,CASGLAGGPGYGYTF
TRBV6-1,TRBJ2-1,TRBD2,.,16,TGTGCCAGCAGTGGCGGACTAGCGGGAGGGCCCTATGAGCAGTTCTTC,CASSGGLAGGPYEQFF
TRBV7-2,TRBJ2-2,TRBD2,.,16,TGTGCCAGCAGCTTAGTTGCGGGAGGCTACACCGGGGAGCTGTTTTTT,CASSLVAGGYTGELFF
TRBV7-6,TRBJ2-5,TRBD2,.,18,TGTGCCAGCAGCTTACCCCAGCGGGGGACTAGCGGGAGCGTGACCCAGTACTTC,CASSLPQRGTSGSVTQYF
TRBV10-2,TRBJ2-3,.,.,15,TGCGCCAGCAGTGCTATAATTCCTAGCACAGATACGCAGTATTTT,CASSAIIPSTDTQYF
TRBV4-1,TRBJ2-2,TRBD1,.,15,TGCGCCAGCAGCCAAGATAGACAGGGGACCGGGGAGCTGTTTTTT,CASSQDRQGTGELFF
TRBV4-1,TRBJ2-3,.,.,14,TGCGCCAGCAGCCAAGGGTTGCGGGATGATACGCAGTATTTT,CASSQGLRDDTQYF
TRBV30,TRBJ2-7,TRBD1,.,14,TGTGCCTGGACTCTTTACAGGGGGGCCTACGAGCAGTACTTC,CAWTLYRGAYEQYF
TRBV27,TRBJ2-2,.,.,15,TGTGCCAGCAGAAAAAAGGGACAGAACACCGGGGAGCTGTTTTTT,CASRKKGQNTGELFF
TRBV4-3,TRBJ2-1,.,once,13,TGCGCCAGCAGCCAAGTGGCCTACAATGAGCAGTTCTTC,CASSQVAYNEQFF
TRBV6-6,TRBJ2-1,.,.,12,TGTGCCAGCAGGAGGGGGGAGGGTGAGCAGTTCTTC,CASRRGEGEQFF
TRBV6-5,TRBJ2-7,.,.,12,TGTGCCAGCAGTAGAAGGGTCCACGAGCAGTACTTC,CASSRRVHEQYF
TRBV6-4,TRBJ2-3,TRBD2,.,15,TGTGCCAGCAGTGCACTAGCGGGAGGAGGAGATACGCAGTATTTT,CASSALAGGGDTQYF
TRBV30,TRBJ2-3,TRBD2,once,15,TGTGCCTGGCAGGGACTAGCGGGAGGTACAGATACGCAGTATTTT,CAWQGLAGGTDTQYF
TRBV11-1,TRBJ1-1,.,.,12,TGTGCCAGCAGCTTCTCTTTCTCAGGGGCTTTCTTT,CASSFSFSGAFF
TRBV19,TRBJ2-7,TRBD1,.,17,TGTGCCAGTAGTATAAGGACAGGGGACTCGTTCCCCGTCGAGCAGTACTTC,CASSIRTGDSFPVEQYF
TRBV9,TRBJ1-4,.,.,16,TGTGCCAGCAGCGCGTCCACCTGGTTTGCTAATGAAAAACTGTTTTTT,CASSASTWFANEKLFF
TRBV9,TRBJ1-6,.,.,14,TGTGCCAGCAGCGTACACGCCTCGGATTCACCCCTCCACTTT,CASSVHASDSPLHF